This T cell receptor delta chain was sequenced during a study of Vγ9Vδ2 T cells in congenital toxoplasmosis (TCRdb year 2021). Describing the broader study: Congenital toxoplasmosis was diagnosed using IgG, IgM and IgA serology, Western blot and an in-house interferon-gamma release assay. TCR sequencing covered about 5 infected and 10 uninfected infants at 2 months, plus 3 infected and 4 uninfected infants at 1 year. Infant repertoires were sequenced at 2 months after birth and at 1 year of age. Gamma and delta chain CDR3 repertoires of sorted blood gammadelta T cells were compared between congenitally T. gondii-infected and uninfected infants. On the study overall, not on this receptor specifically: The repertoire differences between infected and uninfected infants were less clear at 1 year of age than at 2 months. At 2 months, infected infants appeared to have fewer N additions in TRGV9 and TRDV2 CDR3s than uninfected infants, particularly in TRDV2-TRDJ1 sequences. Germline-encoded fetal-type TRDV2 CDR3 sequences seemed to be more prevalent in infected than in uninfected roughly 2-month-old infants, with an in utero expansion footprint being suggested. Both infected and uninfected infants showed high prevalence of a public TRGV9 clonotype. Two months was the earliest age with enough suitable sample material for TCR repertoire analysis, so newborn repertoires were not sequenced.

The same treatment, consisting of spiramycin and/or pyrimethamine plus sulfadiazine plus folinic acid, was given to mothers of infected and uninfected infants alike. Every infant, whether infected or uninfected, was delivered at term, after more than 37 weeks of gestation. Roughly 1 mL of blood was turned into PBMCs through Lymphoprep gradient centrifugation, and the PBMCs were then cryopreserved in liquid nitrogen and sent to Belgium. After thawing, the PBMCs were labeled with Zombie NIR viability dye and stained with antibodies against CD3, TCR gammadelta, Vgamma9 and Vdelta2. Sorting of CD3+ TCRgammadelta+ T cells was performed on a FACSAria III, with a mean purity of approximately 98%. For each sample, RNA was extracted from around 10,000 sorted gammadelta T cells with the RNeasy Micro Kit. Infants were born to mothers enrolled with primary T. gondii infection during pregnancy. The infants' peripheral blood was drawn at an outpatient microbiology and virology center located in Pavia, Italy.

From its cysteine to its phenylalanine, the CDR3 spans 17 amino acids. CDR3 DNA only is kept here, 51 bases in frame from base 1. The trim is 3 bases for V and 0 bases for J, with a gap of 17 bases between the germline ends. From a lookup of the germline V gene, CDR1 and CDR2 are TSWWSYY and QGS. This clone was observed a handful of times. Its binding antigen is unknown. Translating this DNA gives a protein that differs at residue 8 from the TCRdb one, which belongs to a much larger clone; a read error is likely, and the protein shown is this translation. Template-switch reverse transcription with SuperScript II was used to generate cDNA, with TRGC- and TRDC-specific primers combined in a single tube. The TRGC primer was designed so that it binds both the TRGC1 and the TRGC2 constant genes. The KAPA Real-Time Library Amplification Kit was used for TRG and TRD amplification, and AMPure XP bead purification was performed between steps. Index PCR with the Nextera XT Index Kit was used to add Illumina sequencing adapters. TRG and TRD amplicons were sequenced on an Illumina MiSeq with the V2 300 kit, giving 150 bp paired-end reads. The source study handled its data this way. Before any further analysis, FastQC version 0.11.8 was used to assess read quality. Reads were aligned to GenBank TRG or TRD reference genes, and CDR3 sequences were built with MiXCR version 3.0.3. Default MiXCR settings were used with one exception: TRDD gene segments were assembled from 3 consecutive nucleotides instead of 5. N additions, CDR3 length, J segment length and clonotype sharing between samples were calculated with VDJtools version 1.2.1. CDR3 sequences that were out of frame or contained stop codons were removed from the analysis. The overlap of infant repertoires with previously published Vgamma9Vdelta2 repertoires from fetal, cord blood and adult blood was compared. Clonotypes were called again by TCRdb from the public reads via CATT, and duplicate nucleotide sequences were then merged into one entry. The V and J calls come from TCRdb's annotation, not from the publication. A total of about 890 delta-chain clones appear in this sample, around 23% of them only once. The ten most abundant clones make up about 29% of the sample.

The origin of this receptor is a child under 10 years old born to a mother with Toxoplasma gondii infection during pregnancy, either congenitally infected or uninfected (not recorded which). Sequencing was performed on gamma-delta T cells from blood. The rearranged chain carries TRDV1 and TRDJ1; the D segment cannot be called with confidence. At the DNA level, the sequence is TGTGCTCTTGGGGAGGGCTACTGCGGAACGTACACCGATAAACTCATCTTT. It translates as CALGEGYCGTYTDKLIF.